This T cell receptor beta chain was sequenced for a study of Graves' ophthalmopathy and Graves' hyperthyroidism. Whole-study results and caveats: In predicting ophthalmopathy progression, the model reached around 65% sensitivity and 72.22% specificity.

Trimming cost V 1 base and J 3 bases, with 4 bases left between them. The CDR3 totals 13 residues. Looked up from germline, CDR1 is LNHDA and CDR2 is SQIVND (reference sequence). This clonotype was seen at least ten times. The antigen remains undetermined. Researchers took RNA transcripts and amplified TCR beta CDR3 regions from them. An initial RT-PCR round employing HTBI primers preceded a second-round multiplex PCR. TCRdb reprocessed the multiplex PCR reads with MiXCR, giving one entry per CDR3 protein. The sample holds about 220,000 distinct CDR3 sequences; around a fifth are singletons and the top ten take more than 35%.

This TCR came from a woman between 50 and 59 years old with Graves' ophthalmopathy. Sample: peripheral blood. The chain links TRBV19 to TRBJ1-5; D is uncertain. The CDR3 DNA sequence: TGTGCCAGTAGTATAGCTTCCAATCAGCCCCAGCATTTT. Its translation is CASSIASNQPQHF.